This is a list of T cell receptor beta chains from one sample in a study of human T cells and chemical hapten exposure. TCRdb analysed the RACE reads with MiXCR anew, one entry per CDR3 protein. The table has 150,000 to 200,000 distinct CDR3 sequences, roughly 14% seen once; the top ten hold 1.7%. Sequencing used whole blood, obtained in connection with sensitization to the hapten diphenylcyclopropenone (DPC). These receptors were obtained from a woman in her 30s with alopecia areata. Some clones in this sample may be carry-over from other donors' samples. CDR3s include the opening cysteine and the closing phenylalanine or tryptophan. Fields, in order: CDR3 protein, CDR3 DNA, V gene, J gene, D gene, clone size. A D gene is named only where the DNA matches it firmly. Rows give clone size only sometimes, using once, few, many, or a class for an expanded clone.

CASSPRGRGSANEKLFF	TGTGCCAGCAGCCCAAGGGGCAGGGGGTCGGCTAATGAAAAACTGTTTTTT	TRBV14	TRBJ1-4	TRBD1	-
CASSEFLLGQGRNNEQFF	TGTGCCAGCAGTGAATTTTTGTTGGGACAGGGTCGGAACAATGAGCAGTTCTTC	TRBV6-1	TRBJ2-1	TRBD1	-
CASSNRGFGYTF	TGTGCCAGCAGTAACAGGGGGTTCGGCTACACCTTC	TRBV28	TRBJ1-2	TRBD1	many
CASSETTYYGYTF	TGTGCCAGCAGTGAAACCACCTACTATGGCTACACCTTC	TRBV6-1	TRBJ1-2	-	few
CAISRQGSHEQYF	TGTGCCATCAGTCGACAGGGATCACACGAGCAGTACTTC	TRBV10-3	TRBJ2-7	TRBD1	many
CASSPTGGAGFTEAFF	TGCGCCAGCAGCCCAACAGGGGGCGCGGGTTTCACTGAAGCTTTCTTT	TRBV5-1	TRBJ1-1	TRBD1	-
CASSLTEPTDTQYF	TGTGCCAGCAGCTTAACTGAGCCGACAGATACGCAGTATTTT	TRBV13	TRBJ2-3	-	few
CASSPGPRGASGTTGELFF	TGCGCCAGCAGCCCGGGGCCTCGGGGGGCTAGCGGGACCACCGGGGAGCTGTTTTTT	TRBV4-3	TRBJ2-2	TRBD2	few
CSADRGTYNEQFF	TGCAGCGCAGACAGGGGGACCTACAATGAGCAGTTCTTC	TRBV29-1	TRBJ2-1	TRBD1	-
CASSPERGDGYTF	TGCGCCAGCAGCCCCGAGAGGGGGGATGGCTACACCTTC	TRBV5-1	TRBJ1-2	-	many
CASSQEVVSPLHF	TGTGCCAGCAGCCAAGAGGTGGTTTCACCCCTCCACTTT	TRBV3-1	TRBJ1-6	-	few
CASSPLGEINYGYTF	TGTGCCAGCTCACCACTGGGGGAGATTAACTATGGCTACACCTTC	TRBV18	TRBJ1-2	-	few
CATTGDQETQYF	TGTGCCACTACGGGAGACCAAGAGACCCAGTACTTC	TRBV7-8	TRBJ2-5	-	many
CASSQERRGHYSANTGELFF	TGTGCCAGCAGCCAAGAACGGCGGGGCCACTATAGCGCGAACACCGGGGAGCTGTTTTTT	TRBV3-1	TRBJ2-2	-	-
CSARVGDRRNSNYGYTF	TGCAGTGCTAGAGTTGGGGACAGGAGAAACTCCAACTATGGCTACACCTTC	TRBV20-1	TRBJ1-2	TRBD1	-